This T cell receptor beta chain is drawn from a study of cytomegalovirus exposure and HLA in healthy donors. PCR used 60 Vbeta primers and 13 Jbeta primers. Method: immunoSEQ multiplex PCR; TCRdb's copy keeps in-frame clones and lacks some. Here the sample spans roughly 190,000 clones, roughly 80% being singletons. CDR1 is GTSNPN, CDR2 SVGIG, per germline (reference sequence). The CDR3 sequence is 14 residues long. The ends lost 6 bases at V and 2 bases at J; junction bases unmatched: 7. The sequence was collected from a woman aged 18-29 years in good health and CMV-seronegative. J is TRBJ2-1 and V is TRBV30, with 7 bases that match TRBD2. The sequencing sample was made of PBMCs. This CDR3 reads CACDPGGTYNEQFF. CDR3 nucleotides: TGTGCCTGTGACCCCGGGGGGACCTACAATGAGCAGTTCTTC.